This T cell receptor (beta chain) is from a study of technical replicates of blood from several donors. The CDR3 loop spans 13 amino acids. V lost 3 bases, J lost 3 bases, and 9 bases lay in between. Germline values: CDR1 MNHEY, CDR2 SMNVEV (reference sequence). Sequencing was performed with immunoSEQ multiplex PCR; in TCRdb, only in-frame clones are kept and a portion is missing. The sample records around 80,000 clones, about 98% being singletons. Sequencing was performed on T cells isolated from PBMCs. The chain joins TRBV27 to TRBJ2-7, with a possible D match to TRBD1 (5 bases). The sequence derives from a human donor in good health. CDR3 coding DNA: TGTGCCAGCAGTTTCGGCCAGGGCTACGAGCAGTACTTC. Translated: CASSFGQGYEQYF.